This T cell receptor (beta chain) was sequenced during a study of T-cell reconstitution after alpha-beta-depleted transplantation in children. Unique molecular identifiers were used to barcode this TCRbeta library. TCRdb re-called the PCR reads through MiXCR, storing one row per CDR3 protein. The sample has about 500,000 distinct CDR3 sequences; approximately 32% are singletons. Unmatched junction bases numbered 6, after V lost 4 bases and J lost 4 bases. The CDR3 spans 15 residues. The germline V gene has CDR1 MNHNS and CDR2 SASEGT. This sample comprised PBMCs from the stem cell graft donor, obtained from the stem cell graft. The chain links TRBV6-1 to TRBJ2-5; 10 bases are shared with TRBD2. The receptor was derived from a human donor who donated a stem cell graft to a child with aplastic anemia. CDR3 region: CASSVKASGRETQYF. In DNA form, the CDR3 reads TGTGCCAGCAGTGTCAAGGCTAGCGGGAGAGAGACCCAGTACTTC.